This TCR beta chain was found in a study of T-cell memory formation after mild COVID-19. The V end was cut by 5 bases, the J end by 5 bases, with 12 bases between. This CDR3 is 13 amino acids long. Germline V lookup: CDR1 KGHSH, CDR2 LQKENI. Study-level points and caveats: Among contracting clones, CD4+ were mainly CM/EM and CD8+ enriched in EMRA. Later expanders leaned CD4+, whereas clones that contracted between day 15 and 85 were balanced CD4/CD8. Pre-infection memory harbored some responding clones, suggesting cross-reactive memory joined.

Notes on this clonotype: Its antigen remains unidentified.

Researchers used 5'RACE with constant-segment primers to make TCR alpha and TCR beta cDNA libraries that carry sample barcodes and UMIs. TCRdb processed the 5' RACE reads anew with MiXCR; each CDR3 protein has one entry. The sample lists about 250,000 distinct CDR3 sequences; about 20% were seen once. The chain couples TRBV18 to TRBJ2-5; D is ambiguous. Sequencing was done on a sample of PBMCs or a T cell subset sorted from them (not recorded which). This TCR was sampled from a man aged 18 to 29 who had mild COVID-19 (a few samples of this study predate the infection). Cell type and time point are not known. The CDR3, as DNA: TGTGCCAGCTCATCGGACCATTCGGAGACCCAGTACTTC. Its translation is CASSSDHSETQYF.